This T cell receptor beta chain is drawn from a study of cytomegalovirus exposure and HLA in healthy donors. Whole-study findings and limits: The likely explanation for a cluster of highly shared sequence variants was sequencing artifact. CMV serostatus was the sole immune exposure data available. There were some V segments, including TRBV6-2 and TRBV6-3, excluded as indistinguishable.

Unrecorded immune exposure was likely among donors, who were nominally healthy when sampled. As to this clone: No antigen is known for it.

PCR amplification relied on 60 Vbeta primers (plus 13 Jbeta primers). Method: immunoSEQ multiplex PCR; TCRdb's copy keeps in-frame clones and lacks some. In the table there are tens of thousands of clones, around 66% of which are singletons. Germline CDR1 is LGHNA and CDR2 is YSLEER. The germline V and J ends were trimmed by 5 bases and 5 bases, with 12 bases remaining between them. The CDR3 consists of 13 residues. The specimen sequenced was PBMCs. This chain uses TRBV4-3 with TRBJ1-2; D possibly corresponds to TRBD1 (5 bases). The TCR was taken from a male donor in good health and CMV-seropositive. The CDR3 nucleotides are TGCGCCAGCAGCTCGGCAGGGAGGTATGGCTACACCTTC. Its translation is CASSSAGRYGYTF.